The sequence of this T cell receptor (beta chain) was determined in a study of cytomegalovirus exposure and HLA in healthy donors. Study conclusions and caveats: HLA alleles showed associations with 16,951 TCR beta sequences in a later analysis, at a 0.05 false discovery rate. CMV serostatus stood as the only immune exposure information on hand.

The count of this clone is one. Antigen specificity is unknown. This CDR3 region has 13 residues. CDR1 MNHNS and CDR2 SASEGT come from the germline V gene. V lost 8 bases and J lost 2, with 13 bases in between. The PCR was carried out with 60 Vbeta primers and 13 Jbeta primers. Sequencing was performed with immunoSEQ multiplex PCR; in TCRdb, only in-frame clones are kept and a portion is missing. The sample shows about 120,000 clones, less than 85% of them seen only once. The chain joins TRBV6-1 to TRBJ2-7; D is possibly TRBD1 (6 bases). Sequenced input: PBMCs. This sequence was found in a female donor in good health and CMV-seronegative. The CDR3 sequence is CASSRTATYEQYF. CDR3 nucleotides: TGTGCCAGCTCAAGGACAGCCACCTACGAGCAGTACTTC.